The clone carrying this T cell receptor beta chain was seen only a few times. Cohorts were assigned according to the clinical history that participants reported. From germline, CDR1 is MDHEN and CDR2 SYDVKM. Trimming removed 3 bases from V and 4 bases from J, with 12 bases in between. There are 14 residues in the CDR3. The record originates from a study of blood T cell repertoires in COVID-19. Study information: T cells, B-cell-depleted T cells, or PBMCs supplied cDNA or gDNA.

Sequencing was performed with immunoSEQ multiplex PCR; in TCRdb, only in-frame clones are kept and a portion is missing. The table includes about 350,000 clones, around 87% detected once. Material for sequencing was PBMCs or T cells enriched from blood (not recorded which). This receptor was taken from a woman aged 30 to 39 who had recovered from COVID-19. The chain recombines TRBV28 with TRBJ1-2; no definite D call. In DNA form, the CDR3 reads TGTGCCAGCAGTTTTGGGAGAAGAGTCTATGGCTACACCTTC. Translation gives CASSFGRRVYGYTF.